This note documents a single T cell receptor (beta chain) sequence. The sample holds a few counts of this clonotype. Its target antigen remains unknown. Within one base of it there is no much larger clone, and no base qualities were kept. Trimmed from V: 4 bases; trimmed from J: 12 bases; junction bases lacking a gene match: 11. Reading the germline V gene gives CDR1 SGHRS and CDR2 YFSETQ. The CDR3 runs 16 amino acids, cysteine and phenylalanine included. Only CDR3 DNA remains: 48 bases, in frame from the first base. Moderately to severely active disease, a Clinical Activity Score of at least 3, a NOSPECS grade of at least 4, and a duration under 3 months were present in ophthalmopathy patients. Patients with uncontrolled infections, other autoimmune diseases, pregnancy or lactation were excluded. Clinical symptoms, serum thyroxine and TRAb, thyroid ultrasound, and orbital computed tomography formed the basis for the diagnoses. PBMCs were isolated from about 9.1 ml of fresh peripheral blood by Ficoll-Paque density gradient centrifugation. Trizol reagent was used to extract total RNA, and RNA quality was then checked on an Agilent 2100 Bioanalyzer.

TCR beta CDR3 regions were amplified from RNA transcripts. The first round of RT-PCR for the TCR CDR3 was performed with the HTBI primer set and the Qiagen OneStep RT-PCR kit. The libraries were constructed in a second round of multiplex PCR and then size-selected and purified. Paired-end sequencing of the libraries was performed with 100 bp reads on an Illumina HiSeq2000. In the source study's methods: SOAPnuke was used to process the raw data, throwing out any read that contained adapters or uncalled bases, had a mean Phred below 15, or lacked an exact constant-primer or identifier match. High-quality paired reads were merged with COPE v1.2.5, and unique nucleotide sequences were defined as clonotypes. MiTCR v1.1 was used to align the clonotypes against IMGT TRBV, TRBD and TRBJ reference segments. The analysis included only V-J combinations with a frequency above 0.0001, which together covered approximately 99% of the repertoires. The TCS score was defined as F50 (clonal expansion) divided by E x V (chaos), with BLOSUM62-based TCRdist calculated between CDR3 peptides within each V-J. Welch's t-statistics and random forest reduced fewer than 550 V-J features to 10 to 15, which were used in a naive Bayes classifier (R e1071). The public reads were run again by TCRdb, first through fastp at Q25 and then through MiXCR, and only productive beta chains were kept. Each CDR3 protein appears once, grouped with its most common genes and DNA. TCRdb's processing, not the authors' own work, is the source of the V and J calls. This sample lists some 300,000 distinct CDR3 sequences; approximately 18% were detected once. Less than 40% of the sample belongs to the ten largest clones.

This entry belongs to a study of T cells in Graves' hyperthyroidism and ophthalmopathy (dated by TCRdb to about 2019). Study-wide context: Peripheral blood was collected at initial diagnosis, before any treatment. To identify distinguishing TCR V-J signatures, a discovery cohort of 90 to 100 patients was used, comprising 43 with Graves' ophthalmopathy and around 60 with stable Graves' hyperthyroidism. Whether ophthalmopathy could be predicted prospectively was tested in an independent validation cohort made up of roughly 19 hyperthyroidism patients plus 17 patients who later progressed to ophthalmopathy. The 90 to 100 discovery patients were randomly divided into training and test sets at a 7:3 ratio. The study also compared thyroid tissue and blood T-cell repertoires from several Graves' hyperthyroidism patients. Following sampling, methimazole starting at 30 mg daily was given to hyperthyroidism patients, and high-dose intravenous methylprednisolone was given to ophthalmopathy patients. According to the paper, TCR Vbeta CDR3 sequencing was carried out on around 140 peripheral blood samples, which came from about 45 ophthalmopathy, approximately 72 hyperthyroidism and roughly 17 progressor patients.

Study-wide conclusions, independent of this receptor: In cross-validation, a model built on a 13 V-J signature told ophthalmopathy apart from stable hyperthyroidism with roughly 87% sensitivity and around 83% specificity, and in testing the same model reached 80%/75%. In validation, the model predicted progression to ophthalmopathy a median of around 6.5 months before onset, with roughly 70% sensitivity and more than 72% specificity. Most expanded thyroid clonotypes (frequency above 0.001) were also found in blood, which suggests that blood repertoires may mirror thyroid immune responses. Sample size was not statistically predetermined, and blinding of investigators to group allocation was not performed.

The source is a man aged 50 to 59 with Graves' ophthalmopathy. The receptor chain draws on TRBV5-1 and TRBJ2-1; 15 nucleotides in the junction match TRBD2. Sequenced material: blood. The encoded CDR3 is CASSPGTSGRRDGQFF. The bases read TGCGCCAGCAGCCCGGGGACTAGCGGGAGGAGGGATGGGCAGTTCTTC.